This paragraph covers one T cell receptor (beta chain) sequence. Here immunoSEQ multiplex PCR was the method, and the copy in TCRdb shows in-frame clones only, minus some. Of just under 45,000 clones in the sample, 88% were seen once. The CDR3 is 15 amino acids. The germline V and J ends were trimmed by 4 bases and 7 bases, with 16 bases remaining between them. The V gene's germline CDR1 is SNHLY and CDR2 FYNNEI. The sample is drawn from a study of blood T cell repertoires in COVID-19. The genes are TRBV2 and TRBJ1-4; weak D call: TRBD1 (6 bases). The sample taken for sequencing was peripheral blood. The TCR was taken from a woman in her forties with acute or convalescent COVID-19. CDR3 DNA sequence: TGTGCCAGCAGTGTTATAGGGGGAAAAGGTGAAAAACTGTTTTTT. As protein: CASSVIGGKGEKLFF.